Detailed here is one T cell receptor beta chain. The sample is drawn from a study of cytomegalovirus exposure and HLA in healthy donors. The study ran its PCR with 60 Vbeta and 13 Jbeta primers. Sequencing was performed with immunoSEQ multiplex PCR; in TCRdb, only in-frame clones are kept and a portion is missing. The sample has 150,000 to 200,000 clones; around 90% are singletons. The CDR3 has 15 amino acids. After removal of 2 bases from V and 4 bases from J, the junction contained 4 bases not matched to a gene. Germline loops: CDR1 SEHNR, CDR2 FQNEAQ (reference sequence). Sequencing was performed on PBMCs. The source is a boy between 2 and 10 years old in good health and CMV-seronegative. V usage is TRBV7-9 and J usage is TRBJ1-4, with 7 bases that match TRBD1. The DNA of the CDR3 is TGTGCCAGCAGCTTAACAGGGGCACTTAATGAAAAACTGTTTTTT. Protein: CASSLTGALNEKLFF. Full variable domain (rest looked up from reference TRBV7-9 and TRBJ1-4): DTGVSQNPRHKITKRGQNVTFRCDPISEHNRLYWYRQTLGQGPEFLTYFQNEAQLEKSRLLSDRFSAERPKGSFSTLEIQRTEQGDSAMYLCASSLTGALNEKLFFGSGTQLSVL.